The 12 T cell receptor beta chains listed next were all sequenced from one sample in a study of lymphopenia after photon versus proton radiotherapy. This table comes from immunoSEQ multiplex PCR, and its TCRdb copy is limited to in-frame clones, with some not included. Of over 50,000 clones listed, 70% to 90% are singletons. Sequenced material: peripheral blood, taken from a patient treated with photon-based radiotherapy. These TCRs come from a man aged 40-55 years with gastric cancer.

This clone appeared a few times. The chain joins TRBV7-9 to TRBJ1-6; no clear D. Germline V gives CDR1 SEHNR, CDR2 FQNEAQ (reference sequence). This CDR3 has 12 residues. V dropped 1 base and J dropped 10 bases, with 5 bases sitting between them. The CDR3 reads CASSLVGSPLHF. CDR3 sequence (DNA): TGTGCCAGCAGCTTAGTCGGGTCACCCCTCCACTTT.

The chain links TRBV19 to TRBJ1-6; 9 nucleotides match TRBD1. The germline V gene has CDR1 LNHDA and CDR2 SQIVND (reference sequence). Trimming cost V 7 bases and J 1 base; bases outside gene matches: 8. This CDR3 contains 17 residues. The CDR3, as DNA: TGTGCCAGTAAACCACCGGGACAGGGTTCCTATAATTCACCCCTCCACTTT. Residues: CASKPPGQGSYNSPLHF. Filled out from reference TRBV19 and TRBJ1-6, the complete variable domain reads DGGITQSPKYLFRKEGQNVTLSCEQNLNHDAMYWYRQDPGQGLRLIYYSQIVNDFQKGDIAEGYSVSREKKESFPLTVTSAQKNPTAFYLCASKPPGQGSYNSPLHFGNGTRLTVT.

The genes are TRBV7-9 and TRBJ1-3, with D perhaps TRBD1 (5 bases). With 4 bases removed from V and 0 bases from J, the gap between germline ends came to 10 bases. Per germline, CDR1 SEHNR and CDR2 FQNEAQ (reference sequence). The CDR3 extends over 15 amino acids. CDR3 loop: CASSSRGSSGNTIYF. CDR3 nucleotides: TGTGCCAGCAGCTCCCGGGGCTCCTCTGGAAACACCATATATTTT.

The V and J genes are TRBV5-1 and TRBJ1-5; 8 nucleotides align to TRBD1. V shed 0 bases, J shed 4 bases, and the junction held 3 bases outside the gene matches. Germline CDR1 and CDR2: SGHRS and YFSETQ. The CDR3 contains 15 residues. The CDR3 spells CASSLDGQGNQPQHF. The CDR3 DNA reads as TGCGCCAGCAGCTTGGACGGACAGGGAAATCAGCCCCAGCATTTT. Variable domain in full (rest from reference TRBV5-1 and TRBJ1-5): KAGVTQTPRYLIKTRGQQVTLSCSPISGHRSVSWYQQTPGQGLQFLFEYFSETQRNKGNFPGRFSGRQFSNSRSEMNVSTLELGDSALYLCASSLDGQGNQPQHFGDGTRLSIL.

This chain links TRBV9 with TRBJ2-7; D possibly corresponds to TRBD1 (5 bases). The length of the CDR3 is 15 residues. From germline, CDR1 is SGDLS and CDR2 YYNGEE. Trimming removed 7 bases from V and 8 bases from J, with 25 bases in between. CDR3 nucleotide sequence: TGTGCCAGCGAAAGGGGCGACAGAGGTCCGTCCCAGCAGTACTTC. This encodes CASERGDRGPSQQYF.

As DNA, the CDR3 is TGTGCCAGTATGAGATCAGGGGCGAACACTGAAGCTTTCTTT. As protein: CASMRSGANTEAFF. The chain links TRBV19 to TRBJ1-1, with D possibly TRBD1 on 6 matching bases. The V end was cut by 7 bases, the J end by 1 base, with 13 bases between. Germline CDR1 and CDR2: LNHDA and SQIVND (reference sequence). The CDR3 is 14 amino acids.

This chain uses TRBV13 with TRBJ1-2, with D possibly matching TRBD1 (5 bases). V dropped 0 bases and J dropped 8 bases, with 10 bases sitting between them. Germline CDR1 is PRHDT and CDR2 is FYEKMQ (reference sequence). The CDR3 extends over 13 amino acids. CDR3 region: CASSLGGPGGYTF. The CDR3, as DNA: TGTGCCAGCAGCTTAGGAGGCCCAGGGGGCTACACCTTC. The full variable domain, rest sourced from reference TRBV13 and TRBJ1-2, is AAGVIQSPRHLIKEKRETATLKCYPIPRHDTVYWYQQGPGQDPQFLISFYEKMQSDKGSIPDRFSAQQFSDYHSELNMSSLELGDSALYFCASSLGGPGGYTFGSGTRLTVV.

The chain links TRBV7-2 to TRBJ2-2; the match to TRBD1 covers 7 bases. In germline, CDR1 is SGHTA, CDR2 FQGNSA. The CDR3 covers 17 residues. V lost 2 bases and J lost 4; bases outside the gene matches: 10. CDR3 amino acids: CASSLPTGVRSTGELFF. The CDR3 nucleotides read TGTGCCAGCAGCTTACCTACAGGGGTCCGGAGCACCGGGGAGCTGTTTTTT.

The CDR3 spells CASSVGTVGEQYF. The CDR3 region has the DNA TGCGCCAGCAGCGTAGGGACAGTTGGCGAGCAGTACTTC. The rearrangement uses TRBV5-1 and TRBJ2-7; 7 nucleotides line up with TRBD1. Trimming at V came to 4 bases and at J to 6 bases, leaving 7 bases not matched to a gene. From germline, CDR1 is SGHRS and CDR2 YFSETQ. This CDR3 region has 13 residues.

V gene TRBV11-2 combines with J gene TRBJ1-1; a weak D match, TRBD1 (5 bases). The CDR3 covers 15 residues. The V end was cut by 0 bases, the J end by 5 bases, with 13 bases between. The germline V gene has CDR1 SGHAT and CDR2 FQNNGV. This CDR3 is CASSLDLGGGTEAFF. The CDR3 DNA is TGTGCCAGCAGCTTAGATCTGGGGGGAGGAACTGAAGCTTTCTTT.

Only one count was recorded for this clone. V usage is TRBV19 and J usage is TRBJ1-4, with 7 bases matching TRBD1. This CDR3 region has 13 residues. Trimming at V came to 5 bases and at J to 8 bases, leaving 5 bases not matched to a gene. CDR1 LNHDA and CDR2 SQIVND come from the germline V gene (reference sequence). The CDR3 nucleotides are TGTGCCAGTAGTTCCAACAGGGGAGAAAAACTGTTTTTT. It codes for CASSSNRGEKLFF.

CDR3 bases: TGTGCCAGCAGTCCCAGCAGGTGGTACCAAGAGACCCAGTACTTC. Translation gives CASSPSRWYQETQYF. The V and J genes are TRBV6-6 and TRBJ2-5; D unresolved. This CDR3 spans 15 amino acids. CDR1 is MNHNY, CDR2 SVGAGI, per germline (reference sequence). V was trimmed by 5 bases and J by 0 bases, leaving 13 bases between them.